These 3 T cell receptor beta chains share one sample of origin, sequenced in a study of blood T cell repertoires in COVID-19 (dated by TCRdb to about 2020). The library was generated by the immunoSEQ multiplex PCR assay. TCRdb obtained this table from immuneACCESS and retained in-frame rearrangements with V and J assigned. These tables miss some clones; where compared with another copy, unresolved V genes account for less than half of the shortfall, and the remainder is unexplained. This sample gives some 460,000 clones in total; 87% of them show up just once. The leading ten clones occupy 1.5% to 2% of the sample. Source material: PBMCs or T cells enriched from blood (not recorded which). The receptors derive from a woman under 30 with acute COVID-19.

On this clone itself: This sample includes further DNA sequences coding for the same CDR3. The chain is built from TRBV3-1 (or the pseudogene TRBV3-2) and TRBJ1-1; D gene ambiguous. Germline-derived CDR1 and CDR2 are LGHDT and YNNKEL (reference sequence). This CDR3 region has 13 residues. V lost 1 base and J 1 base, leaving 4 bases between the germline ends. Written as DNA, the CDR3 is TGTGCCAGCAGCCAAGTCAGGAACACTGAAGCTTTCTTT. It encodes CASSQVRNTEAFF.

The chain employs TRBV19 and TRBJ1-1, with no clear D. V lost 4 bases and J lost 0, with 12 bases in between. The CDR3 is 15 amino acids. Looked up from germline, CDR1 is LNHDA and CDR2 is SQIVND (reference sequence). CDR3 sequence: CASSRGPNMNTEAFF. CDR3 coding DNA: TGTGCCAGTAGTAGAGGCCCAAACATGAACACTGAAGCTTTCTTT.

V and J are TRBV19 and TRBJ1-4, with D unclear. CDR3 size: 14 residues. The germline V and J ends were trimmed by 10 bases and 7 bases, with 19 bases remaining between them. The germline V gene encodes CDR1 LNHDA and CDR2 SQIVND (reference sequence). DNA for the CDR3: TGTGCCACCAAGAGGAAGGGAGGTCGTGAAAAACTGTTTTTT. It yields the protein CATKRKGGREKLFF.